This is a list of T cell receptor beta chains from one sample in a study of T cells expressing NK-cell markers. TCRdb re-called the 5' RACE reads; every CDR3 protein appears as one record, without DNA. Here the sample table reports some 460,000 distinct CDR3 sequences. The sequencing input was blood T cells: a sorted CD56 or NKG2C T cell subset, CD4+ or CD8+ T cells, or bulk PBMC T cells (not recorded which). All receptors derive from a woman aged 50 to 65 in good health. Both conserved end residues are part of each CDR3. The order of the fields is V gene, CDR3 length, J gene, CDR3 protein.

v_call: TRBV24-1
cdr3_length: 14
j_call: TRBJ2-7
cdr3_aa: CATSEAGLGYEQYF

v_call: TRBV24-1
cdr3_length: 12
j_call: TRBJ2-3
cdr3_aa: CATRSRSDTQYF

v_call: TRBV9
cdr3_length: 15
j_call: TRBJ1-2
cdr3_aa: CASSVGQGFDYGYTF

v_call: TRBV12-3/TRBV12-4
cdr3_length: 13
j_call: TRBJ2-2
cdr3_aa: CATRVKNTGELFF

v_call: TRBV5-1
cdr3_length: 15
j_call: TRBJ2-1
cdr3_aa: CASSLYSGSNDEQFF

v_call: TRBV2
cdr3_length: 12
j_call: TRBJ2-6
cdr3_aa: CASSHWDRVLTF

v_call: TRBV19
cdr3_length: 15
j_call: TRBJ2-1
cdr3_aa: CASSIRTVSYNEQFF

v_call: TRBV19
cdr3_length: 15
j_call: TRBJ1-1
cdr3_aa: CASSIEATLNTEAFF

v_call: TRBV12-3/TRBV12-4
cdr3_length: 15
j_call: TRBJ2-4
cdr3_aa: CASSRDGVAKNIQYF

v_call: TRBV20-1
cdr3_length: 13
j_call: TRBJ1-5
cdr3_aa: CSASVGLNQPQHF

v_call: TRBV5-1
cdr3_length: 16
j_call: TRBJ2-5
cdr3_aa: CASSSLTGSMEETQYF

v_call: TRBV10-3
cdr3_length: 13
j_call: TRBJ2-7
cdr3_aa: CAISEYSTYEQYF

v_call: TRBV9
cdr3_length: 15
j_call: TRBJ2-3
cdr3_aa: CASSVGGVDTDTQYF

v_call: TRBV5-4
cdr3_length: 18
j_call: TRBJ2-6
cdr3_aa: CASSHGQGGLSGANVLTF

v_call: TRBV5-1
cdr3_length: 12
j_call: TRBJ2-2
cdr3_aa: CASSPKSEELFF

v_call: TRBV14
cdr3_length: 13
j_call: TRBJ1-2
cdr3_aa: CASSPGQGMGYTF

v_call: TRBV21-1
cdr3_length: 17
j_call: TRBJ2-3
cdr3_aa: CASSPTGGGPDTDTQYF

v_call: TRBV12-3/TRBV12-4
cdr3_length: 15
j_call: TRBJ2-2
cdr3_aa: CASSPTAPNTGELFF

v_call: TRBV7-8
cdr3_length: 13
j_call: TRBJ2-4
cdr3_aa: CASSGRARNIQYF

v_call: TRBV7-8
cdr3_length: 14
j_call: TRBJ1-5
cdr3_aa: CASSFQGQNQPQHF

v_call: TRBV6-6
cdr3_length: 16
j_call: TRBJ2-3
cdr3_aa: CASSYSVAGAPGTQYF

v_call: TRBV29-1
cdr3_length: 13
j_call: TRBJ2-2
cdr3_aa: CSVELGSVGELFF

v_call: TRBV12-3/TRBV12-4
cdr3_length: 16
j_call: TRBJ2-6
cdr3_aa: CASRKGLPSGANVLTF

v_call: TRBV20-1
cdr3_length: 18
j_call: TRBJ2-3
cdr3_aa: CSARDPFGIAGYTDTQYF

v_call: TRBV2
cdr3_length: 15
j_call: TRBJ2-7
cdr3_aa: CASSEEGQGPYEQYF

v_call: TRBV5-1
cdr3_length: 14
j_call: TRBJ1-2
cdr3_aa: CASSLEMGREGYTF

v_call: TRBV3-1
cdr3_length: 15
j_call: TRBJ1-1
cdr3_aa: CASSPEPGQRAEAFF

v_call: TRBV24-1
cdr3_length: 15
j_call: TRBJ2-5
cdr3_aa: CATSEPTGEEETQYF

v_call: TRBV7-9
cdr3_length: 15
j_call: TRBJ2-5
cdr3_aa: CASSLEGRGGETQYF

v_call: TRBV2
cdr3_length: 14
j_call: TRBJ2-7
cdr3_aa: CASSVRTSSYEQYF

v_call: TRBV12-3/TRBV12-4
cdr3_length: 13
j_call: TRBJ2-1
cdr3_aa: CASGTRNYNEQFF

v_call: TRBV19
cdr3_length: 14
j_call: TRBJ1-2
cdr3_aa: CASSTRQATYGYTF

v_call: TRBV14
cdr3_length: 19
j_call: TRBJ2-3
cdr3_aa: CASSHLTSGTLRATDTQYF

v_call: TRBV20-1
cdr3_length: 13
j_call: TRBJ2-4
cdr3_aa: CSARVRAKNIQYF

v_call: TRBV12-3/TRBV12-4
cdr3_length: 13
j_call: TRBJ1-1
cdr3_aa: CASSVTGPTEAFF

v_call: TRBV11-2
cdr3_length: 14
j_call: TRBJ2-1
cdr3_aa: CASSFLGVGNEQFF

v_call: TRBV7-7
cdr3_length: 13
j_call: TRBJ2-1
cdr3_aa: CASSEGTANEQFF